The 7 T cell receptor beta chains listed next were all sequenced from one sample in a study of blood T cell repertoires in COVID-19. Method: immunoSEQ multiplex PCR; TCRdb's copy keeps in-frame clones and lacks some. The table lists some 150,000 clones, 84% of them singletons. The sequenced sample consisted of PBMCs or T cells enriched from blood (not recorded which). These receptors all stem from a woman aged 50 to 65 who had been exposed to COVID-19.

CDR3 in amino acids: CASNSGVSYNEQFF. For the CDR3, the DNA is TGTGCCAGCAATAGCGGGGTCTCCTACAATGAGCAGTTCTTC. The chain combines TRBV9 with TRBJ2-1; 8 nucleotides line up with TRBD2. Germline V gene lookup returns CDR1 SGDLS and CDR2 YYNGEE. The ends lost 6 bases at V and 0 bases at J; junction bases unmatched: 2. The CDR3 sequence is 14 residues long.

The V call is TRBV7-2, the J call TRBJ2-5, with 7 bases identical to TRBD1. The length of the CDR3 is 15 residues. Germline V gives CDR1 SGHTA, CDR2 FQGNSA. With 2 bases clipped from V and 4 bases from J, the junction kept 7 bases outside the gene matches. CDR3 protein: CASSLNRGPGETQYF. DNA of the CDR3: TGTGCCAGCAGCTTAAACAGGGGTCCTGGAGAGACCCAGTACTTC.

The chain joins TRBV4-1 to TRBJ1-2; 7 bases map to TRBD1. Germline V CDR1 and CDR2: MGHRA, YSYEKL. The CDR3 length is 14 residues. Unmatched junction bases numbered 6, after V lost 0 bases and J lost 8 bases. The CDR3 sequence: CASSQERTGSGYTF. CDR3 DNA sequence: TGCGCCAGCAGCCAAGAAAGGACAGGCAGCGGCTACACCTTC.

CDR3 sequence (DNA): TGTGCCAGCAGCGTAGACGGTAGTTCCTACGAGCAGTACTTC. Amino acids: CASSVDGSSYEQYF. The chain carries TRBV9 and TRBJ2-7; D is unresolved. CDR1 and CDR2 (germline): SGDLS, YYNGEE. The CDR3 covers 14 residues. V was clipped by 0 bases and J by 1 base, with 8 bases between them.

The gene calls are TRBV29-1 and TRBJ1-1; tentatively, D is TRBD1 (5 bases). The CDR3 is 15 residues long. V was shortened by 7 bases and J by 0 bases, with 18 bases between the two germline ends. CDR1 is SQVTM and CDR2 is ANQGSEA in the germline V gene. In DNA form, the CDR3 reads TGCAGCGCCACCAGGGTGGCCGGAATGAACACTGAAGCTTTCTTT. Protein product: CSATRVAGMNTEAFF.

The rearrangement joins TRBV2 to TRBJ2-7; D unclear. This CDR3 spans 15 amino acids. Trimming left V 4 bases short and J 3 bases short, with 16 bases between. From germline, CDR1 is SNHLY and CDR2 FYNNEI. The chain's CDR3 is CASSGDLRVLYEQYF. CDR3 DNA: TGTGCCAGCAGTGGCGACCTCCGGGTGCTCTACGAGCAGTACTTC.

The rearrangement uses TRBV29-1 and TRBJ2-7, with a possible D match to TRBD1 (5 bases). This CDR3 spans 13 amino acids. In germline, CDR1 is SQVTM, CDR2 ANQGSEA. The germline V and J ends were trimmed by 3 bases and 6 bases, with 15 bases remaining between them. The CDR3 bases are TGCAGCGTTGAGAGCAGGGCGTCGGGCGAGCAGTACTTC. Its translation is CSVESRASGEQYF.